Listed here are 18 T cell receptor beta chains from one sample, sequenced in a study of T cells in Graves' hyperthyroidism and ophthalmopathy. It was RNA transcripts that yielded the amplified TCR beta CDR3 regions. During a first-round RT-PCR of the TCR CDR3, the HTBI primer set was used. Each CDR3 protein is one row after TCRdb ran MiXCR on the multiplex PCR reads. Here the sample spans about 700,000 distinct CDR3 sequences, approximately 14% being singletons. Sequenced material: blood. These receptors were obtained from a woman younger than 35 with Graves' hyperthyroidism.

As for this clonotype: A much more abundant neighbour one base away suggests this may be a read error. The chain employs TRBV28 and TRBJ1-2, with D maybe TRBD1 (5 bases). Trimming pared 5 bases from V and 8 bases from J, leaving 15 bases between. In germline, CDR1 is MDHEN, CDR2 SYDVKM. This CDR3 region has 13 residues. CDR3 residues: CASSPGLGGGYTF. Written as DNA, the CDR3 is TGTGCCAGCAGTCCTGGGCTTGGGGGAGGCTACACCTTC.

The chain couples TRBV3-1 to TRBJ1-4, with D unresolved. Trimming removed 0 bases from V and 7 bases from J, with 12 bases in between. The germline V gene encodes CDR1 LGHDT and CDR2 YNNKEL (reference sequence). This CDR3 comprises 15 residues. CDR3 amino acids: CASSQDLGRFEKLFF. As DNA, the CDR3 is TGTGCCAGCAGCCAAGACTTAGGACGGTTTGAAAAACTGTTTTTT.

V gene TRBV28 combines with J gene TRBJ2-1; possibly TRBD1 for D (6 bases). V was shortened by 6 bases and J by 1 base, with 16 bases between the two germline ends. CDR1 is MDHEN and CDR2 is SYDVKM in the germline V gene. The CDR3 length is 16 residues. The CDR3 protein is CASSTLGAVSYNEQFF. CDR3 nucleotides: TGTGCCAGCAGCACGTTGGGGGCGGTATCCTACAATGAGCAGTTCTTC.

This clonotype was recorded at least ten times. The CDR3 sequence is CSAPQGSPYNEQFF. Here the CDR3 DNA reads TGCAGTGCCCCACAGGGGTCTCCCTACAATGAGCAGTTCTTC. The chain employs TRBV20-1 and TRBJ2-1; 7 bases line up with TRBD1. The CDR3 contains 14 residues. The V gene end was trimmed by 6 bases and the J gene end by 2 bases; junction bases not matched to a gene: 7. The germline gives CDR1 DFQATT, CDR2 SNEGSKA (reference sequence).

There are many counts of this clonotype. The genes are TRBV7-9 and TRBJ2-7; D gene unclear. CDR1 is SEHNR and CDR2 is FQNEAQ in the germline V gene (reference sequence). The CDR3 loop spans 12 amino acids. Trimming shortened V by 6 bases and J by 1 base, and 7 bases separated the two germline ends. The CDR3 region is CASSVVSYEQYF. The CDR3 nucleotides read TGTGCCAGCAGTGTAGTTTCCTACGAGCAGTACTTC. Filled out from reference TRBV7-9 and TRBJ2-7, the complete variable domain reads DTGVSQNPRHKITKRGQNVTFRCDPISEHNRLYWYRQTLGQGPEFLTYFQNEAQLEKSRLLSDRFSAERPKGSFSTLEIQRTEQGDSAMYLCASSVVSYEQYFGPGTRLTVT.

The chain joins TRBV27 to TRBJ2-5, with no clear D. V was pared by 6 bases and J by 4 bases, with 9 bases between. Germline V gene data show CDR1 as MNHEY and CDR2 as SMNVEV (reference sequence). CDR3 size: 12 residues. The CDR3 nucleotides read TGTGCCAGCAGCATGGGCGGAGAGACCCAGTACTTC. This sequence encodes CASSMGGETQYF.

The V and J genes are TRBV11-2 and TRBJ2-6; weak D call: TRBD2 (5 bases). Germline V gene sequence: CDR1 SGHAT, CDR2 FQNNGV. The V gene lost 1 base and the J gene lost 0 bases, with 10 bases spanning the gap. CDR3 size: 17 residues. CDR3 DNA: TGTGCCAGCAGCTTAGTGCGGGCAAGCTCTGGGGCCAACGTCCTGACTTTC. Its protein product is CASSLVRASSGANVLTF.

This clonotype showed up many times. V is TRBV12-3 or TRBV12-4 and J is TRBJ2-1; 8 bases map to TRBD1. The CDR3 totals 16 residues. After removal of 6 bases from V and 2 bases from J, the junction contained 9 bases not matched to a gene. CDR3 protein: CASSPVTGGPYNEQFF. CDR3 DNA: TGTGCCAGCAGCCCGGTAACAGGGGGACCCTACAATGAGCAGTTCTTC.

This clonotype was observed at least ten times. V is TRBV11-2 and J is TRBJ2-3; D is uncertain. The V end lost 5 bases, the J end lost 3 bases, and 12 bases lay between the germline ends. The germline V gene has CDR1 SGHAT and CDR2 FQNNGV. This CDR3 comprises 14 residues. DNA for the CDR3: TGTGCCAGCAGCGGCCCCCGAGGAACAGATACGCAGTATTTT. It is translated as CASSGPRGTDTQYF.

The rearrangement links TRBV18 to TRBJ2-7; 7 bases match TRBD1. Trimming cost V 3 bases and J 2 bases; bases outside gene matches: 13. The CDR3 consists of 17 residues. CDR1 and CDR2 from the germline V gene are KGHSH and LQKENI. The CDR3 sequence is CASSPRGQASTTYEQYF. DNA for the CDR3: TGTGCCAGCTCACCTCGAGGACAGGCTAGTACGACCTACGAGCAGTACTTC.

Many counts were recorded for this clonotype. The rearrangement links TRBV2 to TRBJ2-1; 7 positions match TRBD1. After removal of 5 bases from V and 2 bases from J, the junction contained 6 bases not matched to a gene. This CDR3 has 15 residues. Germline CDR1 SNHLY, CDR2 FYNNEI. CDR3 nucleotide sequence: TGTGCCAGCAGTCTCGGGACAGCCACCTACAATGAGCAGTTCTTC. Translating gives CASSLGTATYNEQFF.

This clonotype was counted between two and nine times. The chain recombines TRBV30 with TRBJ2-1; TRBD2 matches at 9 bases. This CDR3 region has 17 residues. CDR1 is GTSNPN, CDR2 SVGIG, per germline (reference sequence). With 4 bases clipped from V and 0 bases from J, the junction kept 10 bases outside the gene matches. CDR3 region: CAWTKGTSLSSYNEQFF. In DNA form, the CDR3 reads TGTGCCTGGACAAAAGGGACTAGCTTGAGCTCCTACAATGAGCAGTTCTTC.

This clonotype was seen repeatedly, ten times or more. Here the CDR3 reads CASSVQGEGDSNQPQHF. CDR3 in DNA: TGTGCCAGCAGCGTCCAGGGGGAGGGCGATAGCAATCAGCCCCAGCATTTT. The chain employs TRBV2 and TRBJ1-5; 7 nucleotides align to TRBD1. Germline V gives CDR1 SNHLY, CDR2 FYNNEI. The CDR3 length is 17 residues. V lost 6 bases and J lost 0; bases outside the gene matches: 11.

The V gene is TRBV29-1, the J gene TRBJ1-4; 9 bases agree with TRBD1. The germline V gene encodes CDR1 SQVTM and CDR2 ANQGSEA. V shed 0 bases and J 6 bases; nucleotides not matched to a gene: 5. The CDR3 has 15 residues. The CDR3 DNA reads TGCAGCGTTGAAGATTGGGGACAGGGCGATGAAAAACTGTTTTTT. The encoded protein is CSVEDWGQGDEKLFF.

This clonotype occurred many times. The rearrangement uses TRBV11-2 and TRBJ2-1; TRBD2 aligns across 8 bases. CDR1 is SGHAT, CDR2 FQNNGV, per germline. V trimming: 2 bases; J trimming: 3 bases; junction bases outside the gene matches: 6. The CDR3 totals 16 residues. CDR3 residues: CASSLSEAGVYNEQFF. In nucleotides, the CDR3 is TGTGCCAGCAGCTTATCGGAAGCGGGAGTCTACAATGAGCAGTTCTTC.

A few counts support this clonotype. This rearrangement joins TRBV12-3 or TRBV12-4 to TRBJ2-1; no definite D call. This CDR3 contains 12 residues. V dropped 3 bases and J dropped 5 bases, with 5 bases sitting between them. The CDR3 region is CASSLMNNEQFF. The DNA for the CDR3 is TGTGCCAGCAGTTTGATGAACAATGAGCAGTTCTTC.

About this clonotype itself: Germline and junction disagree at one end, which may indicate a read error. This CDR3 is CASSFPRGSPSSYGQYF. Written as DNA, the CDR3 is TGTGCCAGCAGCTTCCCCCGAGGCAGCCCAAGCTCCTACGGGCAGTACTTC. The chain joins TRBV11-2 to TRBJ2-7, with D hard to call. The length of the CDR3 is 17 residues. Germline CDR1 reads SGHAT; CDR2 reads FQNNGV.

This chain connects TRBV11-2 to TRBJ2-7; 7 bases are shared with TRBD1. CDR3 length: 14 amino acids. Germline assignment: CDR1 SGHAT and CDR2 FQNNGV. Trimming removed 6 bases from V and 2 bases from J; junction bases left unmatched: 7. The CDR3 region has the DNA TGTGCCAGCAGTACATCGGGACAGACCTACGAGCAGTACTTC. Amino acids: CASSTSGQTYEQYF.